These T cell receptor beta chains were read from a single sample in a study of T cell changes during pregnancy in multiple sclerosis. Using immunoSEQ multiplex PCR, the repertoire was profiled, and TCRdb retains in-frame clones only, with some absent. Among about 80,000 clones listed, 93% were seen once. This material consisted of peripheral blood, taken after pregnancy. The receptors were gathered from a female donor in good health, enrolled as a control in a pregnancy study. CDR3s include the opening cysteine and the closing phenylalanine or tryptophan. A D gene is named only where the DNA matches it firmly. Clone sizes are given selectively: once, few, many, or a class where the clone is expanded.

j_call | d_call | cdr3_length | clone_size | v_call | cdr3_nt | cdr3_aa
TRBJ2-7 | TRBD2 | 14 | . | TRBV11-2 | TGTGCCAGCAGCGCCCGGGAGGGCCACAACGAGCAGTACTTC | CASSAREGHNEQYF
TRBJ2-7 | . | 14 | . | TRBV27 | TGTGCCAGCAGCGGGCAGCGGAGCTCCTACGAGCAGTACTTC | CASSGQRSSYEQYF
TRBJ2-2 | . | 12 | . | TRBV11-3 | TGTGCCAGCAGCTTAGTTAACGGGGAGCTGTTTTTT | CASSLVNGELFF
TRBJ1-1 | TRBD1 | 14 | . | TRBV5-1 | TGCGCCAGCAGAACACAGGGGCAAGGAACTGAAGCTTTCTTT | CASRTQGQGTEAFF
TRBJ2-7 | TRBD2 | 13 | . | TRBV2 | TGTGCCAGCTTAGCGGGAGTTTGGTACGAGCAGTACTTC | CASLAGVWYEQYF
TRBJ2-2 | TRBD2 | 16 | . | TRBV7-3 | TGTGCCAGCAGCTTAGTCGGAGCGGGAGTTCACGGGGAGCTGTTTTTT | CASSLVGAGVHGELFF
TRBJ2-1 | . | 12 | . | TRBV5-6 | TGTGCCAGCAGCCCCGTGGCGGGGTGGCAGTTCTTC | CASSPVAGWQFF
TRBJ1-2 | TRBD1 | 14 | . | TRBV5-8 | TGTGCCAGCAGCCCGACAGGGGGCGAATATGGCTACACCTTC | CASSPTGGEYGYTF
TRBJ2-7 | TRBD2 | 14 | . | TRBV9 | TGTGCCAGCAGCGTAGGGGGGGGAGGCAACGAGCAGTACTTC | CASSVGGGGNEQYF
TRBJ2-1 | TRBD2 | 15 | . | TRBV4-3 | TGCGCCAGCAGCCAAGGGACTAGGGGTCGGAATGAGCAGTTCTTC | CASSQGTRGRNEQFF
TRBJ2-1 | TRBD1 | 14 | . | TRBV6-5 | TGTGCCAGCAGTTTAGGGACAGGCTACAATGAGCAGTTCTTC | CASSLGTGYNEQFF
TRBJ2-2 | . | 15 | . | TRBV7-2 | TGTGCCAGCAGCCCCGGGGCTAGCGTAACCGGGGAGCTGTTTTTT | CASSPGASVTGELFF
TRBJ2-1 | . | 13 | . | TRBV29-1 | TGCAGCGTTGTGGGCTGGGGGGAGAATGAGCAGTTCTTC | CSVVGWGENEQFF
TRBJ1-6 | . | 13 | once | TRBV18 | TGTGCCAGCTCACTCGACTTAAATTCACCCCTCCACTTT | CASSLDLNSPLHF
TRBJ2-5 | TRBD2 | 16 | . | TRBV28 | TGTGCCAGCAGTCGGGGGGTCCGGAGGGATGCCGAGACCCAGTACTTC | CASSRGVRRDAETQYF
TRBJ2-7 | . | 14 | . | TRBV18 | TGTGCCAGCTCACCATCCCGGGGAGCCTACGAGCAGTACTTC | CASSPSRGAYEQYF
TRBJ1-1 | TRBD1 | 16 | . | TRBV27 | TGTGCCAGCCACACCTACGGGACAGGGGCGAGGGCTGAAGCTTTCTTT | CASHTYGTGARAEAFF
TRBJ1-1 | TRBD1 | 15 | . | TRBV5-6 | TGTGCCAGCAGCTTGATGGGGCAGGGGGCCGCTGAAGCTTTCTTT | CASSLMGQGAAEAFF
TRBJ1-2 | TRBD1 | 15 | . | TRBV6-1 | TGTGCCAGCAGCTACGACTGGACAGGGCAGGAGGGCTACACCTTC | CASSYDWTGQEGYTF
TRBJ1-1 | . | 11 | . | TRBV20-1 | TGCAGTGCTCGAGGGGCCCTTGAAGCTTTCTTT | CSARGALEAFF
TRBJ2-5 | . | 16 | . | TRBV5-5 | TGTGCCAGCAGCTTCCGGGACATCCCATACGAAGAGACCCAGTACTTC | CASSFRDIPYEETQYF
TRBJ2-7 | . | 12 | . | TRBV7-6 | TGTGCCAGCAGCAGCAACCCTCGCGAGCAGTACTTC | CASSSNPREQYF
TRBJ1-2 | TRBD1 | 15 | . | TRBV5-1 | TGCGCCAGCAGCCAAGGACAGGGGATGAGCGGTGGCTACACCTTC | CASSQGQGMSGGYTF
TRBJ2-5 | . | 14 | . | TRBV11-2 | TGTGCCAGCAGCTTCCCCCGGGTTGGAGAGACCCAGTACTTC | CASSFPRVGETQYF
TRBJ2-7 | TRBD2 | 11 | . | TRBV28 | TGTGCCAGCACGGGGGGCTACGAGCAGTACTTC | CASTGGYEQYF
TRBJ2-4 | TRBD2 | 15 | once | TRBV2 | TGTGCCAGCACACCTAGCGGGGGGCCGAAAAACATTCAGTACTTC | CASTPSGGPKNIQYF
TRBJ2-1 | . | 14 | . | TRBV28 | TGTGCCAGCAGTTTGCAGGGCCGATACAATGAGCAGTTCTTC | CASSLQGRYNEQFF
TRBJ2-3 | TRBD2 | 19 | . | TRBV18 | TGTGCCAGCTCACCCTCTGAAGGGCTTGGCGGGGGAGTTAGAGATACGCAGTATTTT | CASSPSEGLGGGVRDTQYF
TRBJ2-5 | TRBD2 | 14 | . | TRBV4-3 | TGCGCCAGCAGCCAAGTAGGACTAGCGGGGGAGCAGTACTTC | CASSQVGLAGEQYF
TRBJ2-7 | . | 22 | . | TRBV21-1 | TGTGCCAGCAGCCCTGAGGGGGCAGGGGGAAGGGTAGCGGGAGGTCTGCCTTACGAGCAGTACTTC | CASSPEGAGGRVAGGLPYEQYF
TRBJ2-2 | . | 14 | . | TRBV29-1 | TGCAGCGTTCTATGGCAGGGAAACACCGGGGAGCTGTTTTTT | CSVLWQGNTGELFF
TRBJ2-5 | TRBD2 | 16 | . | TRBV4-1 | TGCGCCAGCAGCCCCGGACTAGCTACCTACCAAGAGACCCAGTACTTC | CASSPGLATYQETQYF
TRBJ1-5 | . | 13 | . | TRBV11-2 | TGTGCCAGCAGCTTATTTCAAAATCAGCCCCAGCATTTT | CASSLFQNQPQHF
TRBJ1-4 | . | 15 | . | TRBV19 | TGTGCCAGTAGTATCGCGGACACCTCTAATGAAAAACTGTTTTTT | CASSIADTSNEKLFF
TRBJ2-7 | . | 15 | . | TRBV18 | TGTGCCAGCTCACCGGGGCGGGGCGACACCTACGAGCAGTACTTC | CASSPGRGDTYEQYF
TRBJ1-2 | . | 13 | . | TRBV9 | TGTGCCAGCACGGACACTACTAACTATGGCTACACCTTC | CASTDTTNYGYTF
TRBJ2-3 | TRBD1 | 14 | . | TRBV30 | TGTGCCTGGAGTGTTCAGGGGGTTGTGGATACGCAGTATTTT | CAWSVQGVVDTQYF
TRBJ1-1 | TRBD1 | 14 | . | TRBV7-8 | TGTGCCAGCAGCTTGGACAGGACGAACACTGAAGCTTTCTTT | CASSLDRTNTEAFF
TRBJ1-2 | . | 14 | . | TRBV14 | TGTGCCAGCAGCCAAGACAGTTTCCCCTATGGCTACACCTTC | CASSQDSFPYGYTF
TRBJ1-1 | . | 13 | . | TRBV5-5 | TGTGCCAGCAGCTTAATTCTAGGGGCGGGGGCTTTCTTT | CASSLILGAGAFF
TRBJ2-3 | . | 12 | . | TRBV28 | TGTGCCAGCAGTAGTTCGGACTATACGCAGTATTTT | CASSSSDYTQYF
TRBJ1-5 | . | 15 | many | TRBV2 | TGTGCCAGCAGTGGAGAGAGTTATAGCAATCAGCCCCAGCATTTT | CASSGESYSNQPQHF
TRBJ2-5 | TRBD1 | 14 | . | TRBV5-4 | TGTGCCAGCGCACAGGGGGCGACTCAAGAGACCCAGTACTTC | CASAQGATQETQYF
TRBJ2-7 | . | 12 | . | TRBV7-2 | TGTGCCAGCAGTCAAGGGGGTTACGAGCAGTACTTC | CASSQGGYEQYF
TRBJ2-1 | TRBD2 | 17 | . | TRBV10-1 | TGCGCCAGCAGCCCCGGGGTAGCGGGGCTCTTATACAATGAGCAGTTCTTC | CASSPGVAGLLYNEQFF
TRBJ2-1 | . | 13 | . | TRBV7-8 | TGTGCCAGCACCCCCTTCGCCTACAATGAGCAGTTCTTC | CASTPFAYNEQFF
TRBJ2-1 | TRBD1 | 16 | . | TRBV7-9 | TGTGCCAGCAGCGCACCCGGGACAGGGACCTACAATGAGCAGTTCTTC | CASSAPGTGTYNEQFF
TRBJ2-1 | . | 16 | . | TRBV7-6 | TGTGCCAGCAGCCGCGGGCGGAGCCTGGGAGAGATAGAGCAGTTCTTC | CASSRGRSLGEIEQFF
TRBJ2-1 | TRBD2 | 16 | . | TRBV5-1 | TGCGCCAGCAGCTTGAGCGGGACTAGCAATTACAATGAGCAGTTCTTC | CASSLSGTSNYNEQFF
TRBJ2-5 | . | 17 | . | TRBV19 | TGTGCCAGTAGTATAAGTCCGACTGTACCCTACCAAGAGACCCAGTACTTC | CASSISPTVPYQETQYF
TRBJ2-7 | . | 14 | . | TRBV4-1 | TGCGCCAGCAGCCAAGTTCCGGGTTTAGACGAGCAGTACTTC | CASSQVPGLDEQYF
TRBJ2-3 | TRBD2 | 16 | once | TRBV4-2 | TGTGCCAGCAGCCAAGATGGGACTAGCGGAGCGCAAGCGCAGTATTTT | CASSQDGTSGAQAQYF
TRBJ2-3 | . | 15 | . | TRBV11-2 | TGTGCCAGCAGCTTAGATCGGGGTAGCGCAGATACGCAGTATTTT | CASSLDRGSADTQYF
TRBJ1-3 | TRBD1 | 15 | . | TRBV18 | TGTGCCAGCTCACTTGGACAGGGGACTGGAAACACCATATATTTT | CASSLGQGTGNTIYF
TRBJ2-3 | TRBD2 | 16 | . | TRBV7-3 | TGTGCCAGCACCTTGGGGCCTAGCGGGAGCACGGATACGCAGTATTTT | CASTLGPSGSTDTQYF
TRBJ2-7 | . | 15 | . | TRBV11-2 | TGTGCCAGCAGCCAGGACAGTCCTACGTGGGACGAGCAGTACTTC | CASSQDSPTWDEQYF
TRBJ1-2 | . | 17 | . | TRBV5-6 | TGTGCCAGCAGCTTGGGGGGGACAACGCGTGGCTACTATGGCTACACCTTC | CASSLGGTTRGYYGYTF
TRBJ2-1 | TRBD2 | 16 | . | TRBV2 | TGTGCCAGCAGTGTTGAGCGGGGGGGACATTACAATGAGCAGTTCTTC | CASSVERGGHYNEQFF